The T cell receptor (beta chain) described here comes from a study of T cell changes during pregnancy in multiple sclerosis. Between the trimmed V and J ends, which lost 0 bases and 7 bases, there was a span of 15 bases. CDR1 is MGHRA and CDR2 is YSYEKL in the germline V gene. The CDR3 sequence is 15 residues long. Generated by immunoSEQ multiplex PCR, the TCRdb table keeps only in-frame clones and is missing some. The profile shows more than 80,000 clones, about nine tenths of them singletons. The chain carries TRBV4-1 and TRBJ2-5; a weak D match, TRBD1 (5 bases). The TCR originated in a female donor with multiple sclerosis, enrolled in a pregnancy study. The sample here was peripheral blood, taken after pregnancy. CDR3 loop: CASSQDRSGLGTQYF. The DNA of the CDR3 is TGCGCCAGCAGCCAAGATCGGTCAGGGCTAGGGACCCAGTACTTC.